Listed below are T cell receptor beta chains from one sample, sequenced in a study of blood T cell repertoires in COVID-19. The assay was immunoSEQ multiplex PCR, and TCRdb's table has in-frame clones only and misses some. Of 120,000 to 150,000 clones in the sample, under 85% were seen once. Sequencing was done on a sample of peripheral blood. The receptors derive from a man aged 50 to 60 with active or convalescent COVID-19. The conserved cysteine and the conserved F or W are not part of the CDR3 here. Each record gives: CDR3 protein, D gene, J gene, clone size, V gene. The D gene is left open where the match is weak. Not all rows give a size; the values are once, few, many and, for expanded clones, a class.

ASSPRTSGSAKNIQY | TRBD2 | TRBJ2-4 | NA | TRBV4-1
ASSWGHPGTEAF | NA | TRBJ1-1 | NA | TRBV7-9
AGSSGYSYEQY | TRBD2 | TRBJ2-7 | once | TRBV30
ASSSATGPLNTEAF | NA | TRBJ1-1 | NA | TRBV7-9
ASSWASGAYEQY | TRBD2 | TRBJ2-7 | many | TRBV27
ASRPALDPSTDTQY | NA | TRBJ2-3 | NA | TRBV7-9
ASSVGQALTTQGYT | TRBD1 | TRBJ1-2 | once | TRBV5-4
ASSPTVQGNTEAF | NA | TRBJ1-1 | NA | TRBV6-5
ASRRDTANYGYT | NA | TRBJ1-2 | NA | TRBV6-5
ASSDGGANEKLF | NA | TRBJ1-4 | NA | TRBV6-4
ASSLIQGVTEAF | NA | TRBJ1-1 | once | TRBV28
ASSLTGSDTDTQY | NA | TRBJ2-3 | NA | TRBV27
ASSSLVSVKAGANVLT | NA | TRBJ2-6 | many | TRBV7-9
ASSGQPNQPQH | NA | TRBJ1-5 | NA | TRBV6-5
ASSFPGQGASGRINEQF | TRBD1 | TRBJ2-1 | few | TRBV7-2
ASSWRTGEGYT | TRBD1 | TRBJ1-2 | NA | TRBV5-1
ASSQGGTGSLYGYT | TRBD1 | TRBJ1-2 | NA | TRBV27
ATSDLQGHKYNQPQH | NA | TRBJ1-5 | NA | TRBV24-1
ASSPAGGFETQY | NA | TRBJ2-5 | NA | TRBV7-2
ASNPLGGENTGELF | NA | TRBJ2-2 | few | TRBV21-1
ASSMGRSSYNEQF | NA | TRBJ2-1 | many | TRBV19
ASSDLAGGYEQY | TRBD2 | TRBJ2-7 | few | TRBV2
ASSVFRTSGPQEQF | TRBD2 | TRBJ2-1 | few | TRBV9
ASSLDRWGQDLQPQH | NA | TRBJ1-5 | NA | TRBV28
AWEQGVGYT | TRBD1 | TRBJ1-2 | once | TRBV30
ASSARQGITEAF | TRBD1 | TRBJ1-1 | NA | TRBV9
ASSPTRAQGPLPQH | NA | TRBJ1-5 | many | TRBV7-9
ASSEAGGPYEQY | TRBD2 | TRBJ2-7 | NA | TRBV6-1
ASSLGWRESADTQY | TRBD2 | TRBJ2-3 | NA | TRBV11-3
ATSDSGTGENQPQH | TRBD1 | TRBJ1-5 | NA | TRBV24-1
ASSLGTGIGYT | TRBD1 | TRBJ1-2 | NA | TRBV5-1
AFDRGIYNYGYT | TRBD1 | TRBJ1-2 | NA | TRBV30
AWGRDIQTNYGYT | NA | TRBJ1-2 | few | TRBV30
ASSLGPTDTQEQY | NA | TRBJ2-7 | NA | TRBV7-3
ASSFARTGELF | NA | TRBJ2-2 | once | TRBV11-3
ASSLQRAVKLAQY | NA | TRBJ2-3 | NA | TRBV19
ASSSGQGAEKLF | TRBD1 | TRBJ1-4 | once | TRBV28
ASSYRGQQETQY | TRBD1 | TRBJ2-5 | NA | TRBV6-5
ASNGRSQPQH | NA | TRBJ1-5 | NA | TRBV19
ASSLASHAGAVAGELF | NA | TRBJ2-2 | NA | TRBV7-2
ASSIVDYTGELF | NA | TRBJ2-2 | NA | TRBV19
ASRPGTANTEAF | TRBD1 | TRBJ1-1 | NA | TRBV27